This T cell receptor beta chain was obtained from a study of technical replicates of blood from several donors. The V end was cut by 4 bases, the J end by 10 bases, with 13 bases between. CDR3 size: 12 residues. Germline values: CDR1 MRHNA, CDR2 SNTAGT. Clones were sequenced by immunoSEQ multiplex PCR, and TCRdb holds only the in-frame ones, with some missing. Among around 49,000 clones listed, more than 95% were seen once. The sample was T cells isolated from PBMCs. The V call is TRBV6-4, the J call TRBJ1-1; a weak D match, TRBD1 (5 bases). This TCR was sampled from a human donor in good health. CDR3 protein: CASSVQEFGAFF. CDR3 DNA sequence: TGTGCCAGCAGTGTACAGGAATTTGGAGCTTTCTTT.